These 22 T cell receptor beta chains were all obtained from the same sample, sequenced in a study of cytomegalovirus exposure and HLA in healthy donors. The PCR contained 60 Vbeta and 13 Jbeta primers. Profiled with immunoSEQ multiplex PCR; TCRdb holds only in-frame clones, not every one. The top ten clones hold approximately 3.7% of a sample with about 98,000 clones, about 85% of them seen once. The material sequenced was PBMCs. These receptors all stem from a female donor in good health and CMV-seropositive.

J is TRBJ2-7 and V is TRBV19; 7 nucleotides align to TRBD1. In germline, CDR1 is LNHDA, CDR2 SQIVND (reference sequence). Trimming cost V 4 bases and J 5 bases; bases outside gene matches: 8. The CDR3 has 14 amino acids. CDR3 in amino acids: CASSRQGVSNEQYF. The CDR3 nucleotides read TGTGCCAGTAGTAGGCAGGGGGTTTCCAACGAGCAGTACTTC.

The J gene is TRBJ1-2, the V gene TRBV10-2; 11 positions agree with TRBD1. The CDR3 runs 16 residues. J lost 4 bases, V lost 6 bases, and 10 bases had no gene match. Germline values: CDR1 WSHSY, CDR2 SAAADI. CDR3 nucleotides: TGCGCCAGCAGCTCCTCCGGGACAGGGGGTAGCTATGGCTACACCTTC. Translation gives CASSSSGTGGSYGYTF.

This sequence joins TRBV7-2 and TRBJ2-5; D is ambiguous. The J call could be wrong; TRBJ2-7 is a better fit for the DNA end. CDR3 length: 14 residues. Germline loops: CDR1 SGHTA, CDR2 FQGNSA. The CDR3 DNA follows: TGTGCCAGCAGCTTAGAAGAGAACTCCTACGAGCAGTACTTC. It encodes CASSLEENSYEQYF.

This rearrangement joins TRBV9 to TRBJ1-2, with 11 bases that match TRBD1. CDR1 is SGDLS, CDR2 YYNGEE, per germline. CDR3 length: 15 amino acids. Trimming took 4 bases from V and 4 from J; bases not matched to a gene: 6. CDR3 in amino acids: CASSPGQGAGYGYTF. CDR3 nucleotides: TGTGCCAGCAGCCCCGGACAGGGGGCGGGCTATGGCTACACCTTC.

The chain couples TRBV5-4 to TRBJ2-5; 14 bases agree with TRBD2. Losses at the gene ends were 4 bases for V and 5 bases for J; bases not matched to a gene: 7. CDR3 length equals 16 residues. CDR1 and CDR2 from the germline V gene are SGHNT and YYREEE (reference sequence). DNA of the CDR3: TGTGCCAGCAGCACGGGGACTAGCGGGAGCCAGGAGACCCAGTACTTC. Its translation: CASSTGTSGSQETQYF.

V usage is TRBV7-9 and J usage is TRBJ1-1, with 7 bases lining up with TRBD1. Losses at the gene ends were 5 bases for V and 9 bases for J; bases not matched to a gene: 6. The CDR3 sequence is 12 residues long. From germline, CDR1 is SEHNR and CDR2 FQNEAQ (reference sequence). DNA for the CDR3: TGTGCCAGCAGCCTCAGGGGGAGGAAAGCTTTCTTT. This sequence encodes CASSLRGRKAFF.

Concerning this clone: One end of the junction fails to match germline, which may point to a read error. This sequence joins TRBV7-9 and TRBJ1-2, with 7 bases lining up with TRBD1. The CDR3 covers 14 residues. Germline V gives CDR1 SEHNR, CDR2 FQNEAQ (reference sequence). This chain's CDR3 is CASSLEGANYGYPF. Here the CDR3 DNA reads TGTGCCAGCAGCTTGGAGGGGGCTAACTATGGCTACCCCTTC.

The chain employs TRBV12-5 and TRBJ1-3; D is ambiguous. V gave up 0 bases and J gave up 0 bases, with 12 bases separating them. The CDR3 covers 17 residues. Germline V lookup: CDR1 LGHNT, CDR2 FRNRAP. CDR3 residues: CASGLVQTFDSGNTIYF. Here the CDR3 DNA reads TGTGCTAGTGGTTTGGTCCAGACATTCGACTCTGGAAACACCATATATTTT.

CDR3 amino acids: CASKAWDTNYNEQFF. The CDR3 nucleotides read TGTGCCAGTAAGGCTTGGGACACCAACTACAATGAGCAGTTCTTC. J is TRBJ2-1 and V is TRBV2, with a weak D call TRBD1 (6 bases). Looked up from germline, CDR1 is SNHLY and CDR2 is FYNNEI. The CDR3 is made up of 15 amino acids. Trimming pared 9 bases from V and 3 bases from J, leaving 18 bases between.

This clone was picked up one time. V is TRBV5-4 and J is TRBJ2-1; possibly TRBD1 for D (6 bases). There are 13 residues in the CDR3. Germline assignment: CDR1 SGHNT and CDR2 YYREEE (reference sequence). Trimming shortened V by 4 bases and J by 6 bases, and 11 bases separated the two germline ends. Here the CDR3 DNA reads TGTGCCAGCAGCGGAGGACAGCTCAATGAGCAGTTCTTC. Translating gives CASSGGQLNEQFF. The entire variable domain, with the rest obtained from reference TRBV5-4 and TRBJ2-1, is as follows: ETGVTQSPTHLIKTRGQQVTLRCSSQSGHNTVSWYQQALGQGPQFIFQYYREEENGRGNFPPRFSGLQFPNYSSELNVNALELDDSALYLCASSGGQLNEQFFGPGTRLTVL.

The rearrangement links TRBV5-6 to TRBJ2-5; D is perhaps TRBD2 (5 bases). Judging by the DNA end, TRBJ2-7 fits better; the J call may be wrong. The length of the CDR3 is 16 residues. The V gene's germline CDR1 is SGHDT and CDR2 YYEEEE. The CDR3 here is CASSRKLGRTSYEQYF. The CDR3 bases are TGTGCCAGCAGCCGGAAACTAGGGCGGACTTCCTACGAGCAGTACTTC.

The chain is built from TRBV10-2 and TRBJ2-5; 8 bases are a match to TRBD2. Trimming removed 3 bases from V and 7 bases from J; junction bases left unmatched: 7. Germline-derived CDR1 and CDR2 are WSHSY and SAAADI. The CDR3 covers 14 residues. CDR3 residues: CASSDFGGGGTQYF. The CDR3, as DNA: TGCGCCAGCAGTGATTTCGGGGGGGGTGGGACCCAGTACTTC.

The rearrangement joins TRBV10-1 to TRBJ2-7; the match to TRBD2 covers 7 bases. Germline assignment: CDR1 WNHNN and CDR2 SYGVQD (reference sequence). There are 13 residues in the CDR3. Germline trimming cut 1 base from V and 7 bases from J; bases unmatched to any gene: 4. The CDR3 sequence is CASSEWQGGEQYF. The CDR3, as DNA: TGCGCCAGCAGTGAGTGGCAGGGAGGGGAGCAGTACTTC.

The CDR3 protein is CASSPTPLAGGMETQYF. CDR3 coding DNA: TGTGCCAGCTCACCAACCCCCTTAGCGGGAGGGATGGAGACCCAGTACTTC. This sequence joins TRBV18 and TRBJ2-5; 11 bases are a match to TRBD2. The trim removed 2 bases at V and 5 bases at J, leaving 10 bases unmatched. CDR1 and CDR2 (germline): KGHSH, LQKENI. The CDR3 is made up of 17 amino acids. Complete variable domain (other parts from reference TRBV18 and TRBJ2-5): NAGVMQNPRHLVRRRGQEARLRCSPMKGHSHVYWYRQLPEEGLKFMVYLQKENIIDESGMPKERFSAEFPKEGPSILRIQQVVRGDSAAYFCASSPTPLAGGMETQYFGPGTRLLVL.

The chain is built from TRBV19 and TRBJ2-7; TRBD2 might be the D (6 bases). CDR1 and CDR2 (germline): LNHDA, SQIVND (reference sequence). V was cut by 1 base and J by 2 bases, with 12 bases left in between. The CDR3 length is 15 residues. The CDR3 loop reads CASSIGAGPAYEQYF. CDR3 sequence (DNA): TGTGCCAGTAGTATAGGCGCGGGACCCGCCTACGAGCAGTACTTC.

Concerning this clone itself: Germline is not matched at one junction end, which may reflect a read error. Other nucleotide sequences from this sample produce the same CDR3. The chain links TRBV28 to TRBJ2-7; 12 bases fit TRBD1. Germline-derived CDR1 and CDR2 are MDHEN and SYDVKM. This CDR3 comprises 16 residues. The DNA for the CDR3 is TGTGCCAGTAGTTGGGCCTCCGGGACAGGGGGCCACGAGCAGTACTTC. Translating gives CASSWASGTGGHEQYF.

This clone was recorded a few times. V is TRBV13 and J is TRBJ1-1; TRBD1 aligns across 10 bases. This CDR3 region has 15 residues. Trimming took 4 bases from V and 3 from J; bases not matched to a gene: 5. From germline, CDR1 is PRHDT and CDR2 FYEKMQ (reference sequence). CDR3 DNA sequence: TGTGCCAGCAGCTCTAGGGACAGGGGAGACACTGAAGCTTTCTTT. Its translation: CASSSRDRGDTEAFF.

This clone was observed once. The gene calls are TRBV7-9 and TRBJ2-7; 7 positions agree with TRBD1. The trim removed 6 bases at V and 3 bases at J, leaving 2 bases unmatched. Looked up from germline, CDR1 is SEHNR and CDR2 is FQNEAQ (reference sequence). The CDR3 runs 12 residues. The CDR3 reads CASSRTGYEQYF. The CDR3 DNA sequence: TGTGCCAGCAGTAGGACAGGCTACGAGCAGTACTTC.

This rearrangement joins TRBV19 to TRBJ1-2; 8 nucleotides match TRBD1. CDR1 LNHDA and CDR2 SQIVND come from the germline V gene (reference sequence). The CDR3 has 13 amino acids. Losses at the gene ends were 5 bases for V and 3 bases for J; bases not matched to a gene: 2. CDR3 in amino acids: CASSLQGDYGYTF. The CDR3 DNA sequence: TGTGCCAGTAGTTTACAGGGGGACTATGGCTACACCTTC. The full variable domain, with the rest looked up from reference TRBV19 and TRBJ1-2, is DGGITQSPKYLFRKEGQNVTLSCEQNLNHDAMYWYRQDPGQGLRLIYYSQIVNDFQKGDIAEGYSVSREKKESFPLTVTSAQKNPTAFYLCASSLQGDYGYTFGSGTRLTVV.

Written as DNA, the CDR3 is TGTGCCAGCAGTGAAGCGCGTTTGGGGGACAGGGCTAGTAGCTGGAGAAACACTGAAGCTTTCTTT. It translates to CASSEARLGDRASSWRNTEAFF. V gene TRBV6-1 combines with J gene TRBJ1-1; the match to TRBD1 covers 9 bases. The germline V gene encodes CDR1 MNHNS and CDR2 SASEGT. The CDR3 has 22 amino acids. The ends lost 0 bases at V and 2 bases at J; junction bases unmatched: 22.

The chain employs TRBV28 and TRBJ1-2, with D perhaps matching TRBD1 (6 bases). Germline lookup yields CDR1 MDHEN and CDR2 SYDVKM. CDR3 length: 15 residues. The V end was cut by 3 bases, the J end by 5 bases, with 16 bases between. CDR3: CASSFRGSVKYGYTF. CDR3 DNA: TGTGCCAGCAGTTTCAGGGGTTCTGTTAAATATGGCTACACCTTC.

This clone occurred a few times. This chain connects TRBV5-6 to TRBJ1-4; D gene uncertain. CDR3 size: 14 residues. V lost 1 base, J lost 4 bases, and 8 bases lay in between. From germline, CDR1 is SGHDT and CDR2 YYEEEE. CDR3 in amino acids: CASSLTGNNEKLFF. The CDR3 DNA sequence: TGTGCCAGCAGCTTGACCGGGAATAATGAAAAACTGTTTTTT.